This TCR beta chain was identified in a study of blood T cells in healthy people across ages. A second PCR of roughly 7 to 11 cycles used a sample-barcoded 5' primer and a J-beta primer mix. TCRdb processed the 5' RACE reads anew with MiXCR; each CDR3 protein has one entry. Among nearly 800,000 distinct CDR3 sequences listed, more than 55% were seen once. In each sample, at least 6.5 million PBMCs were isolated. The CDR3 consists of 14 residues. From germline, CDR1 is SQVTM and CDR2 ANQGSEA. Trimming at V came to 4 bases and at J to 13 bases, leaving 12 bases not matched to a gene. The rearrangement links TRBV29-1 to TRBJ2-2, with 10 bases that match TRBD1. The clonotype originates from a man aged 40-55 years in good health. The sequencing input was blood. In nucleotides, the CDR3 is TGCAGCGTTGTGCTGACAGGGGGCGTGAGTGGGCTGTTTTTT. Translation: CSVVLTGGVSGLFF.